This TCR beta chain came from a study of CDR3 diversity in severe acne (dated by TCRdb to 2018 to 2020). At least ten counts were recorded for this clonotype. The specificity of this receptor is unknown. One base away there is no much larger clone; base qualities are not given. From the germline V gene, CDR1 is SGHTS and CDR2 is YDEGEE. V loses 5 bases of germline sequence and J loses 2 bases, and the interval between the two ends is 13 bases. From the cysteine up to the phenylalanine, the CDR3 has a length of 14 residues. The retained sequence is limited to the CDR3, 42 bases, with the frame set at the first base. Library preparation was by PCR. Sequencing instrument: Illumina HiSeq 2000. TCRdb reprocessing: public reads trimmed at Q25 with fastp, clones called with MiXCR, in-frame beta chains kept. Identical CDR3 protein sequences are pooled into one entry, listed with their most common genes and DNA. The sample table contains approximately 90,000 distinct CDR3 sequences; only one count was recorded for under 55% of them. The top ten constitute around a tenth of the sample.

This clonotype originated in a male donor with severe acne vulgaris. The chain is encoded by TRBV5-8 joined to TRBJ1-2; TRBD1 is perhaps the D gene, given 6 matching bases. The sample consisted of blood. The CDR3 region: CASRRTDRNYGYTF. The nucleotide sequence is TGTGCCAGCAGGAGAACGGACAGAAACTATGGCTACACCTTC.